What follows describes a single T cell receptor beta chain. Its antigen is currently unknown. These data originate in a study of T cell repertoires in cytomegalovirus infection. Study in general: Well-studied HLA-B-restricted CMV epitopes were used in the study alongside recently identified HLA-C-restricted ones. Public TCR beta signature analysis indicated the presence of both CMV infection and matching HLA type.

Study-wide points: In two of eight donors, the top clonotype was HLA-C-restricted CMV-specific. Individuals carrying CMV plus the relevant HLA were identified by cumulative frequency of public TCR beta families.

The V gene lost 7 bases and the J gene lost 4 bases, with 22 bases spanning the gap. The CDR3 length is 16 residues. Germline lookup yields CDR1 MNHEY and CDR2 SVGEGT. MiXCR, applied by TCRdb to the reads, yields one record per CDR3 protein. This table has approximately 590,000 distinct CDR3 sequences, approximately 40% appearing once. This clonotype was obtained from a human donor in good health (CMV status not recorded). Some clones in this sample may be carry-over from other donors' samples. J is TRBJ1-2 and V is TRBV6-2 or TRBV6-3; maybe TRBD1 (6 bases). The source material was cultured PBMCs, sampled from culture after CMV antigen stimulation. CDR3 sequence (DNA): TGTGCCAGCACCAAAAATTCAGGGGTCGTTGGCTATGGCTACACCTTC. It translates to CASTKNSGVVGYGYTF.